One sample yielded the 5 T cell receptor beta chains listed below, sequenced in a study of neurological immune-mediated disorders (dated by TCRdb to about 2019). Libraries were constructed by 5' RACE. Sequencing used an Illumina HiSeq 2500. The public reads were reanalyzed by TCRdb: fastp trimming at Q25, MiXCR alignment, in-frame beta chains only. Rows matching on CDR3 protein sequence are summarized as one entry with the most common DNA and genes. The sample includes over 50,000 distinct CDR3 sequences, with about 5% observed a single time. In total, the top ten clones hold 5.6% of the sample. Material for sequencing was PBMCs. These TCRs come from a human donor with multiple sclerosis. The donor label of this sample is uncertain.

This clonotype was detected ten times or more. The CDR3, as DNA: TGTGCCAGCAGTCCCCTGAACAGGGACGGTCAGCCCCAGCATTTT. Translation gives CASSPLNRDGQPQHF. This chain links TRBV12-3 or TRBV12-4 with TRBJ1-5; maybe TRBD1 (6 bases). The CDR3 totals 15 residues. V lost 5 bases and J lost 6, with 17 bases in between.

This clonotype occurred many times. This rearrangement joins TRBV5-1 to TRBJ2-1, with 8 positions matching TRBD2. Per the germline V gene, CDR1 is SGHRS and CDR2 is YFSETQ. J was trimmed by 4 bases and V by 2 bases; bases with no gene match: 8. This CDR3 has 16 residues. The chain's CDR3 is CASSFSPGLEYNEQFF. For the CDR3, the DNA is TGCGCCAGCAGCTTTTCTCCGGGACTAGAGTACAATGAGCAGTTCTTC.

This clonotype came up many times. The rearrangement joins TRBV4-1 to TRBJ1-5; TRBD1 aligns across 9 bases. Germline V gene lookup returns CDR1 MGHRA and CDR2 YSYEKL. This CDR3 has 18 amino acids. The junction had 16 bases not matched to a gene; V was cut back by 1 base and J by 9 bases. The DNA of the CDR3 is TGCGCCAGCAGCCAAGTAAACCTGATCGGACAGGGGATGACGCCCCAGCATTTT. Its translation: CASSQVNLIGQGMTPQHF.

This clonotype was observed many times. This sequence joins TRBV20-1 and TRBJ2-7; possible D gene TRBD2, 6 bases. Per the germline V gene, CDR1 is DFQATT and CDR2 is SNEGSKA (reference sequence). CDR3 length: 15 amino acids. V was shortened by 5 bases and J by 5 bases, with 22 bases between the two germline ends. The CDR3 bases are TGCAGTGCTTGGGCCGGGGGACGGGGAGTCAACGAGCAGTACTTC. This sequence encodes CSAWAGGRGVNEQYF.

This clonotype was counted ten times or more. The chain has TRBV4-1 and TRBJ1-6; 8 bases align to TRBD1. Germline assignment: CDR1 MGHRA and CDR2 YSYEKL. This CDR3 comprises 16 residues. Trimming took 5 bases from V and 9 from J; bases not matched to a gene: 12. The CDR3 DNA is TGCGCCAGCAGCAAGATGGGGGACAGGTTTAGTTCACCCCTCCACTTT. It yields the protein CASSKMGDRFSSPLHF.